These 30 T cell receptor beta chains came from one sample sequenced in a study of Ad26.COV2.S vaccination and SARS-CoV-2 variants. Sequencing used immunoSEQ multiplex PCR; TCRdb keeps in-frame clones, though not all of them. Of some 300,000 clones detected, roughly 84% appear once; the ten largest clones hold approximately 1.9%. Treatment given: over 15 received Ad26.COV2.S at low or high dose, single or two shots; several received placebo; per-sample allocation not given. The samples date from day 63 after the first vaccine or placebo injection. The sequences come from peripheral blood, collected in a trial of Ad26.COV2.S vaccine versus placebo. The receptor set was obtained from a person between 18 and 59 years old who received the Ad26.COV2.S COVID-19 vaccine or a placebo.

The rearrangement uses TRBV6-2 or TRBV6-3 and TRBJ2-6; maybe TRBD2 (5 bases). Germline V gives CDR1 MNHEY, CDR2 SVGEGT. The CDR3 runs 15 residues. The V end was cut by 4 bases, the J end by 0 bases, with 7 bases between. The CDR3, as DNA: TGTGCCAGCAGTTCTACTAGCTCTGGGGCCAACGTCCTGACTTTC. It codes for CASSSTSSGANVLTF.

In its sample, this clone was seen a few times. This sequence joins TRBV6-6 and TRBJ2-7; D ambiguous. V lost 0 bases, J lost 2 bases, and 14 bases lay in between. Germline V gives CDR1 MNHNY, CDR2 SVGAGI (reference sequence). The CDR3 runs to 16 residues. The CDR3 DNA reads TGTGCCAGCAGTTACTCGGGTGGGTACGTGGCCTACGAGCAGTACTTC. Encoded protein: CASSYSGGYVAYEQYF.

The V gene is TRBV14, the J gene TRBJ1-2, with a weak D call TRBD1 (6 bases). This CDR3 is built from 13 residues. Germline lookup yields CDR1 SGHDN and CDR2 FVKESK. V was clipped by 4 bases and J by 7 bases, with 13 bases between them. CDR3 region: CASSPKGGVGYTF. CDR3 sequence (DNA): TGTGCCAGCAGCCCCAAGGGGGGGGTTGGCTACACCTTC.

The CDR3 coding sequence is TGTGCCAGCAGATCGGACAGGGGGCGGGCGAACACTGAAGCTTTCTTT. Translated: CASRSDRGRANTEAFF. This chain links TRBV6-6 with TRBJ1-1, with 11 bases matching TRBD1. The CDR3 runs 16 residues. The germline gives CDR1 MNHNY, CDR2 SVGAGI (reference sequence). J was trimmed by 1 base and V by 6 bases; bases with no gene match: 7.

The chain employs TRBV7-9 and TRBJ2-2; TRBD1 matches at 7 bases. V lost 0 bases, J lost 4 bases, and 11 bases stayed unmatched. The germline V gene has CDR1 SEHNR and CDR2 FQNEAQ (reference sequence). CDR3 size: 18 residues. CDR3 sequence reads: CASSLARQGKVPTGELFF. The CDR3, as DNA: TGTGCCAGCAGCTTAGCTCGACAGGGAAAGGTTCCCACCGGGGAGCTGTTTTTT.

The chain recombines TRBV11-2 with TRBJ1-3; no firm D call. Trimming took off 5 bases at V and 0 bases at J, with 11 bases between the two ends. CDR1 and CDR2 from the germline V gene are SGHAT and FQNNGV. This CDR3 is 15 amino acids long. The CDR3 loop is CASSPERFSGNTIYF. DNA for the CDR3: TGTGCCAGCAGCCCGGAGCGATTCTCTGGAAACACCATATATTTT. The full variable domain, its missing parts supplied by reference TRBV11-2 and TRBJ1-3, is EAGVAQSPRYKIIEKRQSVAFWCNPISGHATLYWYQQILGQGPKLLIQFQNNGVVDDSQLPKDRFSAERLKGVDSTLKIQPAKLEDSAVYLCASSPERFSGNTIYFGEGSWLTVV.

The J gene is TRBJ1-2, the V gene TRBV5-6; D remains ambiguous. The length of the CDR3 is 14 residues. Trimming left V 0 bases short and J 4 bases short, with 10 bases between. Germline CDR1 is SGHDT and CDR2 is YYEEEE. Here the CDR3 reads CASSLAEATYGYTF. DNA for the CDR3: TGTGCCAGCAGCTTGGCTGAGGCTACCTATGGCTACACCTTC.

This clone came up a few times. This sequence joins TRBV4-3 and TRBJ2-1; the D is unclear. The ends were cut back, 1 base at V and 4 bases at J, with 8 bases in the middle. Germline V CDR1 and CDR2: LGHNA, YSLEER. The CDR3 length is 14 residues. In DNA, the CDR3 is TGCGCCAGCAGCCAAGTCCTGGGGTACAATGAGCAGTTCTTC. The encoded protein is CASSQVLGYNEQFF.

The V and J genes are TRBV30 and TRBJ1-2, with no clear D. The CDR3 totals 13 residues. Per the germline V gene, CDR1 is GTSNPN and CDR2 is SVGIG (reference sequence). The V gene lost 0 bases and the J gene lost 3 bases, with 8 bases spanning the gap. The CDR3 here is CAWSVLLDYGYTF. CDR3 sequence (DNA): TGTGCCTGGAGTGTACTCCTCGACTATGGCTACACCTTC.

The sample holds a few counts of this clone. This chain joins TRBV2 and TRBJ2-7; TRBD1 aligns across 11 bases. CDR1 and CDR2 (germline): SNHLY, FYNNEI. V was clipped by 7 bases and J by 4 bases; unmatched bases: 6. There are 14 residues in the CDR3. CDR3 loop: CASNSGTGGYEQYF. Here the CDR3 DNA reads TGTGCCAGCAATTCCGGGACAGGGGGGTACGAGCAGTACTTC.

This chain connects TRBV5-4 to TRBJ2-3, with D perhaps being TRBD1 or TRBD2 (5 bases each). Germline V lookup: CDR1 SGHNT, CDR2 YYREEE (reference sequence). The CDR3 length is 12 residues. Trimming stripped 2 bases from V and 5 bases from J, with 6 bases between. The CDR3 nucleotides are TGTGCCAGCAGCTTTGGGGGAGATACGCAGTATTTT. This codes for CASSFGGDTQYF. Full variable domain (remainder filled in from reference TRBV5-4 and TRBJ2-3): ETGVTQSPTHLIKTRGQQVTLRCSSQSGHNTVSWYQQALGQGPQFIFQYYREEENGRGNFPPRFSGLQFPNYSSELNVNALELDDSALYLCASSFGGDTQYFGPGTRLTVL.

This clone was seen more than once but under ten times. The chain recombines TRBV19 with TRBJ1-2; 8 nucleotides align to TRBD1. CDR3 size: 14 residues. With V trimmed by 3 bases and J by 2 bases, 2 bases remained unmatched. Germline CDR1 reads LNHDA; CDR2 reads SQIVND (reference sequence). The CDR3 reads CASSIGDRNYGYTF. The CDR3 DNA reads TGTGCCAGTAGTATTGGGGACAGGAACTATGGCTACACCTTC.

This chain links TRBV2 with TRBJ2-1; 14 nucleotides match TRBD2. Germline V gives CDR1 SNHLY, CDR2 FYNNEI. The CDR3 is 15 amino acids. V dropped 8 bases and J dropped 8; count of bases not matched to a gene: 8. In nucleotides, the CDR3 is TGTGCCAGCTCCGGGACTAGCGGGGGTGGGGATGAGCAGTTCTTC. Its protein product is CASSGTSGGGDEQFF.

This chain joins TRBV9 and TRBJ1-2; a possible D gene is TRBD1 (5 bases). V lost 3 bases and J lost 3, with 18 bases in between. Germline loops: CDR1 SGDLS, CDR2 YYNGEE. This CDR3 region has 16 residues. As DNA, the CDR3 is TGTGCCAGCAGCGGTGGGAGGGGTAGGGGCGACTATGGCTACACCTTC. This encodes CASSGGRGRGDYGYTF.

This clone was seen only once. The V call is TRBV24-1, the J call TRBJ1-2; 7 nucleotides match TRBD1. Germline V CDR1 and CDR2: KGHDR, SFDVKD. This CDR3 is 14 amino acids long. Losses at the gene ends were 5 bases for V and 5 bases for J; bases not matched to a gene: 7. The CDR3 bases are TGTGCCACCAGTGGGAGGGGACAGAATTATGGCTACACCTTC. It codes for CATSGRGQNYGYTF.

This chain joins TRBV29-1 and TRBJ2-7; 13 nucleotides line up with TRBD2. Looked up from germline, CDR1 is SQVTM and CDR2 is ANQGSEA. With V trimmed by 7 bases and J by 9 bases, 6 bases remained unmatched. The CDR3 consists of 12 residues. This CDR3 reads CSAGTSGETQYF. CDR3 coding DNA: TGCAGCGCGGGGACTAGCGGGGAGACGCAGTACTTC.

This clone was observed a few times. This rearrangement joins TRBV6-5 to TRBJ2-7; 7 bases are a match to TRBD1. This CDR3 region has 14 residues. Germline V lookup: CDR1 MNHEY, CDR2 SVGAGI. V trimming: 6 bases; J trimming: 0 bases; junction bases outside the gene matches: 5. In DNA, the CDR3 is TGTGCCAGCAGCCGGGACAGTATCTCCTACGAGCAGTACTTC. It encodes CASSRDSISYEQYF.

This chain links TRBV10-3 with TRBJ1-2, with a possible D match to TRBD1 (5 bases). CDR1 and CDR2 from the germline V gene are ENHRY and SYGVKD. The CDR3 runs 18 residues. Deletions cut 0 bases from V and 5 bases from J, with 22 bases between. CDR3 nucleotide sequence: TGTGCCATCAGTGAGTCGACGTGGGTTCCGGGGGGAACTTATGGCTACACCTTC. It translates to CAISESTWVPGGTYGYTF.

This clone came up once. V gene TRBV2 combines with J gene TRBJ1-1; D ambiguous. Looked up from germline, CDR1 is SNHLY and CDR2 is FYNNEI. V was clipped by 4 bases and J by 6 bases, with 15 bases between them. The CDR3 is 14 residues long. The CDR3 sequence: CASSGRHRASEAFF. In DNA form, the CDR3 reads TGTGCCAGCAGTGGGCGGCATCGGGCCTCTGAAGCTTTCTTT.

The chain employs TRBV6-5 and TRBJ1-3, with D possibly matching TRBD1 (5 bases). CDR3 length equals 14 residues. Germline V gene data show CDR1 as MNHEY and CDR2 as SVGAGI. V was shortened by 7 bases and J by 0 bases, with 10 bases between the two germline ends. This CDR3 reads CASTPGGSGNTIYF. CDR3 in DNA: TGTGCCAGCACCCCGGGGGGCTCTGGAAACACCATATATTTT.

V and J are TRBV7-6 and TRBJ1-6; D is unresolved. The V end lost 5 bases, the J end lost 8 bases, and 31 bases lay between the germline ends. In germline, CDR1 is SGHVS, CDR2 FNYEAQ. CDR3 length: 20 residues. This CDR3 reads CASSPLAFFTPMGRDSPLHF. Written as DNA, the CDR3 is TGTGCCAGCAGCCCCTTGGCTTTCTTCACGCCCATGGGCCGTGATTCACCCCTCCACTTT.

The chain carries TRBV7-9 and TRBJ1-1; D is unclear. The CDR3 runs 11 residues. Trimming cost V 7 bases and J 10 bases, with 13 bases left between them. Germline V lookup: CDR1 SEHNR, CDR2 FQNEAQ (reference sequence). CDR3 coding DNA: TGTGCCAGCACCCCCTCCCCCGGAGCTTTCTTT. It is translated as CASTPSPGAFF.

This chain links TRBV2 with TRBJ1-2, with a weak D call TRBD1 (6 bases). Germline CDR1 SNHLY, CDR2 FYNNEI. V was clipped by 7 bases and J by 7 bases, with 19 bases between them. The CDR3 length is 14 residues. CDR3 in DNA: TGTGCCAGCATTCAACAGGGTTTATTTCGTGGCTACACCTTC. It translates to CASIQQGLFRGYTF.

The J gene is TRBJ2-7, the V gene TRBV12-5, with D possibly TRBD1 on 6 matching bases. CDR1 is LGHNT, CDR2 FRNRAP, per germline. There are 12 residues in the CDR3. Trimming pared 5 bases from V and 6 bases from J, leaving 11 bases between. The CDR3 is CASGGSGVEQYF. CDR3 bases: TGTGCTAGTGGTGGCTCAGGGGTCGAGCAGTACTTC.

This chain's CDR3 is CASSLRGEETQYF. For the CDR3, the DNA is TGTGCCAGCAGCTTGCGCGGGGAAGAGACCCAGTACTTC. The rearrangement uses TRBV5-4 and TRBJ2-5, with D perhaps matching TRBD2 (6 bases). This CDR3 comprises 13 residues. The ends were cut back, 1 base at V and 3 bases at J, with 7 bases in the middle. Germline CDR1 and CDR2: SGHNT and YYREEE (reference sequence).

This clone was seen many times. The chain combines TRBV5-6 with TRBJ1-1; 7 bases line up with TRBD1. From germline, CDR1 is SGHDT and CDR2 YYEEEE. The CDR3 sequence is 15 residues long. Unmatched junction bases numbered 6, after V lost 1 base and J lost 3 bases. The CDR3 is CASSLWTGTYTEAFF. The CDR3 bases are TGTGCCAGCAGCTTGTGGACAGGCACCTACACTGAAGCTTTCTTT.

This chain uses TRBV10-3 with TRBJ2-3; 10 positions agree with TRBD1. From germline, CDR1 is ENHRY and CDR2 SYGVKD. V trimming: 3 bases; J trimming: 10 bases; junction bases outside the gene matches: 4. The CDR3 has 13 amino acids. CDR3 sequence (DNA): TGTGCCATCAGTGATCCGGACAGGGGGGCGCAGTATTTT. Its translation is CAISDPDRGAQYF.

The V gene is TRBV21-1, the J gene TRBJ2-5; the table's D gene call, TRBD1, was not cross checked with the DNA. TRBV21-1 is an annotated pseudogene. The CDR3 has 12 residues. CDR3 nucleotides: TGTGCCAGCAGCCCAAGGAGGGACAGACGGAACTTC. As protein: CASSPRRDRRNF.

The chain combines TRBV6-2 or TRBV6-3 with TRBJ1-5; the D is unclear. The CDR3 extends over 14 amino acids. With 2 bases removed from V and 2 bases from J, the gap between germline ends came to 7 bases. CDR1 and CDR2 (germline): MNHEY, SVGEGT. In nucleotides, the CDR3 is TGTGCCAGCAGTTACACTGGGGGCAATCAGCCCCAGCATTTT. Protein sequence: CASSYTGGNQPQHF.

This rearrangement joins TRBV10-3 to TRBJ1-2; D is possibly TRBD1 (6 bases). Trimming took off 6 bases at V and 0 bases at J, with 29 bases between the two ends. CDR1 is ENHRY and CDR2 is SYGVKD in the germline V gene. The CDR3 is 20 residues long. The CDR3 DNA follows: TGTGCCATCAGAACAGGGATGACGGAGGGATCTAACACCGCTAACTATGGCTACACCTTC. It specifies CAIRTGMTEGSNTANYGYTF.